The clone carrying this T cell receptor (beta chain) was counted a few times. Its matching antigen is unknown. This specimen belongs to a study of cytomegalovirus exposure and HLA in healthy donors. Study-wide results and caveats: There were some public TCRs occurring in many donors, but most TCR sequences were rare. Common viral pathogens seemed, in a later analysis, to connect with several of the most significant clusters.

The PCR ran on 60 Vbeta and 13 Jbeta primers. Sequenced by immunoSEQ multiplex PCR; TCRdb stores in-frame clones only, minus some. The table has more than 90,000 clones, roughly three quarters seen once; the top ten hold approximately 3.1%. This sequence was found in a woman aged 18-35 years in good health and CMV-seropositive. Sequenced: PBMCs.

Written as DNA, the CDR3 is TGTGCCAGCAGCTCCAGGGAGGGGACTGAAGCTTTCTTT. It specifies CASSSREGTEAFF. This chain links TRBV5-6 with TRBJ1-1, with a weak D call TRBD1 (5 bases). There are 13 residues in the CDR3. Germline CDR1 is SGHDT and CDR2 is YYEEEE. V lost 3 bases and J lost 5, with 11 bases in between.